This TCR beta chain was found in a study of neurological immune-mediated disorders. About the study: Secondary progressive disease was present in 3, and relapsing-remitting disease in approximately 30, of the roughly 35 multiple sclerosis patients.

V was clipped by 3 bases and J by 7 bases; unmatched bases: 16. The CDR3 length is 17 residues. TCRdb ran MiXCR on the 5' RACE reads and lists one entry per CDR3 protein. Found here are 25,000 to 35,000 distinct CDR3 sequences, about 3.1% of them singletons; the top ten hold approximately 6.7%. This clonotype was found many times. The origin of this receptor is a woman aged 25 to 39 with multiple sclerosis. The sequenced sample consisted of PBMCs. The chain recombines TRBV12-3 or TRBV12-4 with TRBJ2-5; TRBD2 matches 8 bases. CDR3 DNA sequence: TGTGCCAGCAGTTTGTCGCAAAATCCGGGACTAGAGGGGACCCAGTACTTC. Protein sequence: CASSLSQNPGLEGTQYF.